The 25 T cell receptor beta chains below were found in one sample sequenced in a study of blood T cells in healthy people across ages. Combining a sample-barcoded 5' primer with a J-beta primer mix, a second PCR ran for roughly 6 to 12 cycles. MiXCR, run by TCRdb on the 5' RACE reads, gives a single entry per CDR3 protein. The table shows roughly 790,000 distinct CDR3 sequences, with roughly 41% occurring only once. The material sequenced was blood. The receptors come from an older woman in good health.

The gene calls are TRBV6-5 and TRBJ2-1, with a tentative D call TRBD1 (6 bases). The CDR3 runs 13 residues. Germline CDR1 is MNHEY and CDR2 is SVGAGI. Trimming removed 6 bases at V and 9 bases at J, with 15 bases between. CDR3 amino acids: CASRYRDKGEQFF. The CDR3 DNA reads TGTGCCAGCAGATACCGGGACAAGGGTGAGCAGTTCTTC.

About this clonotype itself: A single base separates this from a much larger clone, so it may be a read error. The V and J genes are TRBV20-1 and TRBJ2-1; weak D call: TRBD2 (7 bases). V lost 7 bases and J 7 bases, leaving 17 bases between the germline ends. From germline, CDR1 is DFQATT and CDR2 SNEGSKA (reference sequence). CDR3 size: 13 residues. Here the CDR3 reads CSGEGEGPNEQFF. The CDR3 bases are TGCAGTGGGGAGGGGGAGGGCCCGAATGAGCAGTTCTTC.

On this clonotype: At one boundary the junction diverges from the germline segment, which might be a read error. The rearrangement links TRBV25-1 to TRBJ2-5; D gene ambiguous. Germline V CDR1 and CDR2: MGHDK, SYGVNS. This CDR3 is built from 15 residues. DNA of the CDR3: TGTGCCGGCAGTGAACTGGGGTGGGATCAAGAGACCCAGTACTTC. It translates to CAGSELGWDQETQYF.

The chain recombines TRBV20-1 with TRBJ1-3; D not certain. V lost 5 bases, J lost 7 bases, and 21 bases lay in between. CDR1 DFQATT and CDR2 SNEGSKA come from the germline V gene (reference sequence). The CDR3 contains 15 residues. The chain's CDR3 is CSAAPGTLRRNTIYF. CDR3 DNA sequence: TGCAGTGCTGCCCCCGGAACCTTGCGTCGGAACACCATATATTTT.

In its sample, this clonotype was seen a few times. The rearrangement uses TRBV20-1 and TRBJ1-1; maybe TRBD1 (5 bases). V was shortened by 8 bases and J by 0 bases, with 16 bases between the two germline ends. This CDR3 has 14 residues. Germline V gene sequence: CDR1 DFQATT, CDR2 SNEGSKA (reference sequence). The CDR3 region has the DNA TGCAGTACCGATGGGGGACGGTTGAACACTGAAGCTTTCTTT. As protein: CSTDGGRLNTEAFF.

The table lists this clonotype with a few counts. The V call is TRBV2, the J call TRBJ2-6; a possible D gene is TRBD1 (6 bases). The CDR3 is 15 residues long. V lost 8 bases and J 2 bases, leaving 13 bases between the germline ends. Germline V lookup: CDR1 SNHLY, CDR2 FYNNEI. CDR3 DNA sequence: TGTGCCAGCTTACAGGGCCTACCTGGGGCCAACGTCCTGACTTTC. Protein sequence: CASLQGLPGANVLTF.

V is TRBV12-3 or TRBV12-4 and J is TRBJ2-7; D possibly corresponds to TRBD2 (6 bases). The CDR3 extends over 14 amino acids. The germline V and J ends were trimmed by 2 bases and 2 bases, with 10 bases remaining between them. CDR3 amino acids: CASSLQGGTYEQYF. CDR3 nucleotide sequence: TGTGCCAGCAGTTTACAGGGAGGCACCTACGAGCAGTACTTC.

Regarding this clonotype: Sequence at one end of the junction differs from germline and may be a read error. The chain recombines TRBV7-2 with TRBJ2-1; a possible D gene is TRBD1 (5 bases). The CDR3 length is 13 residues. Germline CDR1 is SGHTA and CDR2 is FQGNSA. In DNA form, the CDR3 reads TGTGCCAGCAGCGTAGCCAAGGGGCATGAGCAGTTCTTC. Translated: CASSVAKGHEQFF.

V usage is TRBV4-1 and J usage is TRBJ1-2, with 11 bases fitting TRBD1. Trimming took 1 base from V and 7 from J; bases not matched to a gene: 11. This CDR3 has 17 amino acids. Per the germline V gene, CDR1 is MGHRA and CDR2 is YSYEKL. CDR3 DNA sequence: TGCGCCAGCAGCCAAGTGGGCCGGACAGGGGGCTGGAGTGGCTACACCTTC. Its protein product is CASSQVGRTGGWSGYTF.

The rearrangement joins TRBV20-1 to TRBJ2-1, with D tentatively TRBD1 (6 bases). CDR3 size: 12 residues. Germline CDR1 and CDR2: DFQATT and SNEGSKA (reference sequence). CDR3 residues: CAARGDNYEQFF. The CDR3 nucleotides are TGCGCTGCCCGAGGGGACAACTACGAGCAGTTCTTC.

To note about this clonotype: A single base separates this from a much larger clone, so it may be a read error. This rearrangement joins TRBV27 to TRBJ1-1, with D possibly being TRBD1 (5 bases). Germline CDR1 reads MNHEY; CDR2 reads SMNVEV (reference sequence). The V end was cut by 2 bases, the J end by 4 bases, with 14 bases between. The CDR3 totals 15 residues. CDR3 region: CASSLEAGLSTEAFF. CDR3 in DNA: TGTGCCAGCAGTTTAGAGGCAGGGCTGAGCACTGAAGCTTTCTTT.

This clonotype was found a few times. The rearrangement joins TRBV6-2 or TRBV6-3 to TRBJ2-7, with D perhaps matching TRBD1 or TRBD2 (5 bases each). Germline assignment: CDR1 MNHEY and CDR2 SVGEGT. CDR3 length: 12 residues. Trimming shortened V by 7 bases and J by 7 bases, and 14 bases separated the two germline ends. Written as DNA, the CDR3 is TGTGCCAGCAACCGGGACCAAGGAGAGCAGTACTTC. Translating gives CASNRDQGEQYF.

The CDR3 sequence: CAWSLPGTEAFF. The DNA of the CDR3 is TGTGCCTGGAGCCTCCCGGGCACTGAAGCTTTCTTT. J is TRBJ1-1 and V is TRBV30, with no clear D. The germline V gene has CDR1 GTSNPN and CDR2 SVGIG (reference sequence). There are 12 residues in the CDR3. Trimming left V 3 bases short and J 4 bases short, with 9 bases between.

A remark on this clonotype: This may stem from a read error, because a much larger clone lies one nucleotide away. The chain couples TRBV29-1 to TRBJ2-4; tentatively, D is TRBD2 (6 bases). TRBJ2-7 explains the end of the DNA better; the J call may be wrong. The CDR3 spans 13 residues. The germline V gene has CDR1 SQVTM and CDR2 ANQGSEA. The CDR3 sequence is CSVATGGIYEQYF. As DNA, the CDR3 is TGCAGCGTGGCCACCGGGGGTATATACGAGCAGTACTTC.

On this clonotype itself: A read error may produce the germline difference seen at one junction end. The V call is TRBV7-2, the J call TRBJ2-3; D remains unclear. Germline V CDR1 and CDR2: SGHTA, FQGNSA. CDR3 length equals 12 residues. The CDR3 nucleotides are TGTGCCAGCAGCTTAAGCACAGATATGCAGTATTTT. It yields the protein CASSLSTDMQYF.

This clonotype was seen more than once but under ten times. The chain joins TRBV9 to TRBJ2-5, with D maybe TRBD2 (7 bases). The CDR3 runs to 17 residues. Trimming left V 0 bases short and J 2 bases short, with 17 bases between. CDR1 is SGDLS, CDR2 YYNGEE, per germline. The CDR3 sequence: CASSVGMGASGQETQYF. The CDR3 nucleotides read TGTGCCAGCAGCGTAGGGATGGGGGCTAGCGGACAAGAGACCCAGTACTTC. The full variable domain, with the rest looked up from reference TRBV9 and TRBJ2-5, is DSGVTQTPKHLITATGQRVTLRCSPRSGDLSVYWYQQSLDQGLQFLIQYYNGEERAKGNILERFSAQQFPDLHSELNLSSLELGDSALYFCASSVGMGASGQETQYFGPGTRLLVL.

A single count supports this clonotype. The chain carries TRBV7-3 and TRBJ2-2; D gene unclear. Per germline, CDR1 SGHTA and CDR2 FQGTGA. The CDR3 has 11 amino acids. V was trimmed by 5 bases and J by 8 bases, leaving 6 bases between them. CDR3 nucleotide sequence: TGTGCCAGCAGCGACCAGGGGGAGCTGTTTTTT. Its protein product is CASSDQGELFF.

J is TRBJ1-2 and V is TRBV5-1; the D gene is possibly TRBD1 (6 bases). The germline CDR1 and CDR2 sequences are SGHRS and YFSETQ. The CDR3 length is 14 residues. V dropped 0 bases and J dropped 8 bases, with 14 bases sitting between them. The CDR3 is CASSLANREYGYTF. The DNA for the CDR3 is TGCGCCAGCAGCTTGGCTAACAGGGAATACGGCTACACCTTC.

The chain uses TRBV7-2 and TRBJ2-7; 12 bases align to TRBD2. CDR3 length: 17 residues. Losses at the gene ends were 5 bases for V and 7 bases for J; bases not matched to a gene: 15. CDR1 and CDR2 from the germline V gene are SGHTA and FQGNSA. In nucleotides, the CDR3 is TGTGCCAGCAGCCCGAGTTCTAGCGGGGGGGAGTACAATGAGCAGTACTTC. Translating it yields CASSPSSSGGEYNEQYF.

This clonotype has a count of ten or more. This chain connects TRBV29-1 to TRBJ2-5; no clear D gene. The germline V gene encodes CDR1 SQVTM and CDR2 ANQGSEA. V was shortened by 8 bases and J by 2 bases, with 15 bases between the two germline ends. The length of the CDR3 is 13 residues. CDR3 in DNA: TGCAGCCACCTGTCCAGCAAACAAGAGACCCAGTACTTC. Translating gives CSHLSSKQETQYF.

The genes are TRBV11-2 and TRBJ2-7, with 7 bases aligning to TRBD2. The V gene's germline CDR1 is SGHAT and CDR2 FQNNGV. With V trimmed by 3 bases and J by 7 bases, 15 bases remained unmatched. CDR3 length: 16 amino acids. DNA of the CDR3: TGTGCCAGCAGCTTCGAGTTCGCTAGCGGTGGCAATGAGCAGTACTTC. This sequence encodes CASSFEFASGGNEQYF.

J is TRBJ2-5 and V is TRBV6-5; no clear D gene. Judging by the DNA end, TRBJ2-7 fits better; the J call may be wrong. This CDR3 region has 18 residues. CDR1 and CDR2 (germline): MNHEY, SVGAGI. CDR3 residues: CASSYSNLSPQRSYEQYF. The DNA of the CDR3 is TGTGCCAGCAGTTACTCGAATTTGAGTCCCCAGAGGTCCTACGAGCAGTACTTC.

The chain joins TRBV7-9 to TRBJ2-1; 12 bases agree with TRBD2. Near its end, the DNA agrees better with TRBJ2-7, so the J call may be wrong. This CDR3 has 19 amino acids. Germline V gene lookup returns CDR1 SEHNR and CDR2 FQNEAQ (reference sequence). The CDR3 spells CASSFPASGRGISYTEQYF. In nucleotides, the CDR3 is TGTGCCAGCAGCTTTCCGGCTAGCGGGAGGGGAATCTCCTACACTGAGCAGTACTTC.

Only one count was recorded for this clonotype. This chain uses TRBV7-2 with TRBJ1-2; the D is unclear. Between the trimmed V and J ends, which lost 1 base and 2 bases, there was a span of 8 bases. CDR1 and CDR2 (germline): SGHTA, FQGNSA. The CDR3 runs to 14 residues. CDR3 in DNA: TGTGCCAGCAGCTTAGAGTCAGAGAACTATGGCTACACCTTC. Translation: CASSLESENYGYTF.

The gene calls are TRBV6-1 and TRBJ2-5; no definite D call. Germline CDR1 reads MNHNS; CDR2 reads SASEGT. Deletions cut 6 bases from V and 3 bases from J, with 20 bases between. This CDR3 spans 16 amino acids. This CDR3 is CASRARWARREETQYF. DNA for the CDR3: TGTGCCAGCAGAGCCCGATGGGCGCGAAGAGAAGAGACCCAGTACTTC.